These 10 T cell receptor beta chains were all obtained from the same sample, sequenced in a study of Ad26.COV2.S vaccination and SARS-CoV-2 variants. Treatment indicated: roughly 20 received Ad26.COV2.S at low or high dose, single or two shots; about 5 received placebo; per-sample allocation not given. At day 63 after the first vaccine or placebo injection, samples were drawn. The assay was immunoSEQ multiplex PCR, and TCRdb's table has in-frame clones only and misses some. The data show 350,000 to 500,000 clones, approximately 87% seen once. The sequencing used peripheral blood, collected in a trial of Ad26.COV2.S vaccine versus placebo. These TCRs come from a person between 18 and 59 years old who received the Ad26.COV2.S COVID-19 vaccine or a placebo.

Only a few counts were recorded for this clone. This chain links TRBV18 with TRBJ2-7; the D call may be TRBD1 or TRBD2 (5 bases each). V shed 5 bases and J shed 6 bases, with 20 bases lying between them. Germline loops: CDR1 KGHSH, CDR2 LQKENI. This CDR3 is 15 amino acids long. CDR3 sequence (DNA): TGTGCCAGCTCATCCTCTCACGGGACCGCGGTCGAGCAGTACTTC. This gives the protein CASSSSHGTAVEQYF.

This CDR3 is CRAGPADTQYF. CDR3 nucleotide sequence: TGTCGGGCGGGGCCAGCGGATACGCAGTATTTT. The chain combines TRBV28 with TRBJ2-3, with TRBD2 as a possible D gene (6 bases). Germline CDR1 MDHEN, CDR2 SYDVKM. The CDR3 spans 11 residues.

The chain uses TRBV28 and TRBJ1-1, with no clear D. Germline V gene lookup returns CDR1 MDHEN and CDR2 SYDVKM. CDR3 length equals 13 residues. Trimming removed 7 bases from V and 6 bases from J, with 15 bases in between. The CDR3 sequence is CASIEFVRAEAFF. In DNA, the CDR3 is TGTGCCAGCATAGAGTTTGTACGCGCTGAAGCTTTCTTT.

This chain connects TRBV6-2 or TRBV6-3 to TRBJ2-2; tentatively, D is TRBD2 (6 bases). Germline CDR1 MNHEY, CDR2 SVGEGT. V gave up 0 bases and J gave up 5 bases, with 13 bases separating them. This CDR3 has 16 residues. The CDR3 loop reads CASSYSGGLGTGELFF. Here the CDR3 DNA reads TGTGCCAGCAGTTACTCGGGAGGACTGGGGACCGGGGAGCTGTTTTTT.

This rearrangement joins TRBV29-1 to TRBJ1-1, with D unclear. CDR1 and CDR2 (germline): SQVTM, ANQGSEA. The V end lost 7 bases, the J end lost 1 base, and 16 bases lay between the germline ends. CDR3 length: 14 amino acids. CDR3 protein: CSAGRSVGNTEAFF. The CDR3 bases are TGCAGCGCCGGACGGTCGGTTGGGAACACTGAAGCTTTCTTT.

The chain has TRBV3-1 (or the pseudogene TRBV3-2) and TRBJ2-5, with a tentative D call TRBD2 (7 bases). The V and J ends lost 1 base and 5 bases respectively, with 11 bases between them. From germline, CDR1 is LGHDT and CDR2 YNNKEL (reference sequence). This CDR3 is 14 amino acids long. CDR3 in DNA: TGTGCCAGCAGCCAAGTGGGGGGGGCCGAGACCCAGTACTTC. The encoded protein is CASSQVGGAETQYF.

This rearrangement joins TRBV7-9 to TRBJ2-7, with 9 bases identical to TRBD1. CDR3 size: 14 residues. Germline V CDR1 and CDR2: SEHNR, FQNEAQ (reference sequence). The V and J ends lost 3 bases and 3 bases, in that order; junction bases with no gene match: 3. The CDR3 DNA is TGTGCCAGCAGCTTTACAGGGGGCGTCTACGAGCAGTACTTC. Its protein product is CASSFTGGVYEQYF. Together with reference TRBV7-9 and TRBJ2-7, the CDR3 gives the full variable domain: DTGVSQNPRHKITKRGQNVTFRCDPISEHNRLYWYRQTLGQGPEFLTYFQNEAQLEKSRLLSDRFSAERPKGSFSTLEIQRTEQGDSAMYLCASSFTGGVYEQYFGPGTRLTVT.

The chain is built from TRBV27 and TRBJ2-7; D is possibly TRBD2 (5 bases). V was shortened by 3 bases and J by 3 bases, with 15 bases between the two germline ends. The CDR3 consists of 15 residues. From germline, CDR1 is MNHEY and CDR2 SMNVEV (reference sequence). The CDR3 DNA is TGTGCCAGCAGTTTTCAGAGGGCGGCGGTCTACGAGCAGTACTTC. It codes for CASSFQRAAVYEQYF.

The rearrangement joins TRBV21-1 to TRBJ2-2. TRBV21-1 is termed a pseudogene. This CDR3 is 15 amino acids long. In nucleotides, the CDR3 is TGTGCCAGCAGCTCGGCCCACGGGAACACCGGGGAGCTGTTTTTT. Protein product: CASSSAHGNTGELFF.

The rearrangement joins TRBV28 to TRBJ2-1; D is tentatively TRBD1 or TRBD2 (5 bases each). Germline CDR1 and CDR2: MDHEN and SYDVKM. V was trimmed by 2 bases and J by 3 bases, leaving 8 bases between them. The CDR3 runs to 14 residues. CDR3 sequence reads: CASSLEGLYNEQFF. In nucleotides, the CDR3 is TGTGCCAGCAGTTTAGAGGGGCTCTACAATGAGCAGTTCTTC.